What follows describes a single T cell receptor beta chain. Clones were read by immunoSEQ multiplex PCR, and TCRdb kept only the in-frame ones, dropping some. The top ten hold approximately 1% of the sample, which has about 1.4 million clones, roughly 95% seen once. This record belongs to a study of shared clonotypes between healthy human individuals. Germline lookup yields CDR1 SEHNR and CDR2 FQNEAQ (reference sequence). The CDR3 spans 15 residues. Trimming cost V 8 bases and J 4 bases; bases outside gene matches: 9. The V call is TRBV7-9, the J call TRBJ2-2; the match to TRBD2 covers 8 bases. What was sequenced was naive CD4+ T cells sorted from blood. Subset described: CD45RA+ positively selected. The sequence derives from a man aged 25 to 45 in good health. The CDR3 region has the DNA TGTGCCAGCTGTCGGGCTACTAGCGGCACCGGGGAGCTGTTTTTT. The encoded protein is CASCRATSGTGELFF.